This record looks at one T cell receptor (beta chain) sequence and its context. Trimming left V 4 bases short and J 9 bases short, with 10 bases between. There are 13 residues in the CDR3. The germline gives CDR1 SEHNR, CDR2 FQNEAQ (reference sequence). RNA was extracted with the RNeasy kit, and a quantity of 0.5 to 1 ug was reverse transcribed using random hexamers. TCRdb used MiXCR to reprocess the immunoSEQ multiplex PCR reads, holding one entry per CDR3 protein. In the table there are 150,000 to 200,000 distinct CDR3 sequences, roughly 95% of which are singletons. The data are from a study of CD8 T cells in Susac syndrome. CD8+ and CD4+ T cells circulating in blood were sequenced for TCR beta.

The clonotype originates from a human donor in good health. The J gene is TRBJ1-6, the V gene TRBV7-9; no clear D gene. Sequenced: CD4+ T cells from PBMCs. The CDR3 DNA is TGTGCCAGCAGCTCTTATGAGGGTTCACCCCTCCACTTT. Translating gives CASSSYEGSPLHF.